These 26 T cell receptor beta chains were sequenced from one sample in a study of beta chain features in type 1 diabetes. Study-level points and caveats: Shortening that was moderate but significant affected the TCRB CDR3s of Type 1 diabetes patients in all four CD4+ subsets.

For these receptors, no antigen is known. TCRB transcripts that were expressed got sequenced, as all of the isolated RNA had been reverse transcribed. The repertoire was sequenced with immunoSEQ multiplex PCR; TCRdb's copy has only in-frame clones and lacks some. The sample has approximately 50,000 clones, just under 65% seen once; the top ten hold around 0.29%. Source material: stem cell memory CD4+ T cells from blood. The receptors come from a woman in her thirties with type 1 diabetes.

This clone was seen only a few times. CDR3 coding DNA: TGCGCCAGCAGCTCCCCGCGGGAGGGAGATACGCAGTATTTT. Its protein product is CASSSPREGDTQYF. The chain combines TRBV5-1 with TRBJ2-3; 9 positions agree with TRBD2. The CDR3 covers 14 residues. Germline values: CDR1 SGHRS, CDR2 YFSETQ. Trimming removed 3 bases from V and 5 bases from J; junction bases left unmatched: 4.

V is TRBV5-1 and J is TRBJ2-1, with D possibly TRBD1 on 5 matching bases. The germline V gene encodes CDR1 SGHRS and CDR2 YFSETQ. The ends were cut back, 7 bases at V and 0 bases at J, with 17 bases in the middle. This CDR3 region has 16 residues. The CDR3 DNA reads as TGCGCCAGCCGACGTTCCCTTGACAGCTCCTACAATGAGCAGTTCTTC. It encodes CASRRSLDSSYNEQFF.

The rearrangement links TRBV29-1 to TRBJ2-6; TRBD1 matches 10 bases. From germline, CDR1 is SQVTM and CDR2 ANQGSEA. With 0 bases clipped from V and 0 bases from J, the junction kept 5 bases outside the gene matches. The CDR3 runs 18 residues. In DNA, the CDR3 is TGCAGCGTTGAAGACCCGGGACAGGGGTACTCTGGGGCCAACGTCCTGACTTTC. Protein: CSVEDPGQGYSGANVLTF. Using reference TRBV29-1 and TRBJ2-6 for the parts outside the CDR3, the full variable domain is SAVISQKPSRDICQRGTSLTIQCQVDSQVTMMFWYRQQPGQSLTLIATANQGSEATYESGFVIDKFPISRPNLTFSTLTVSNMSPEDSSIYLCSVEDPGQGYSGANVLTFGAGSRLTVL.

This clone was seen more than once but under ten times. The chain combines TRBV28 with TRBJ2-4; 8 bases are shared with TRBD2. This CDR3 contains 17 residues. V dropped 5 bases and J dropped 0; count of bases not matched to a gene: 9. The germline gives CDR1 MDHEN, CDR2 SYDVKM. CDR3 DNA sequence: TGTGCCAGCAGTCGATTAGCGGGACTACTAGCCAAAAACATTCAGTACTTC. Its protein product is CASSRLAGLLAKNIQYF.

This chain joins TRBV27 and TRBJ2-7; the D gene is possibly TRBD2 (5 bases). V lost 0 bases to trimming and J lost 5 bases, with 17 bases between them. Germline lookup yields CDR1 MNHEY and CDR2 SMNVEV (reference sequence). This CDR3 contains 16 residues. The CDR3 DNA sequence: TGTGCCAGCAGTTTATCGGTGTCGGGAATCCACCACGAGCAGTACTTC. Residues: CASSLSVSGIHHEQYF.

This chain uses TRBV7-9 with TRBJ1-1, with no clear D. This CDR3 region has 16 residues. Trimming left V 2 bases short and J 4 bases short, with 17 bases between. The germline gives CDR1 SEHNR, CDR2 FQNEAQ (reference sequence). CDR3 bases: TGTGCCAGCAGCTTATGCGGGGAGTTTTTATGCACTGAAGCTTTCTTT. Its translation is CASSLCGEFLCTEAFF.

The rearrangement joins TRBV5-1 to TRBJ2-1; 16 nucleotides align to TRBD2. This CDR3 has 17 residues. V trimming: 5 bases; J trimming: 2 bases; junction bases outside the gene matches: 4. From germline, CDR1 is SGHRS and CDR2 YFSETQ. The CDR3 DNA follows: TGCGCCAGCAGGGGACTAGCGGGAGGGCTCCCCTACAATGAGCAGTTCTTC. Translating it yields CASRGLAGGLPYNEQFF.

V and J are TRBV6-6 and TRBJ1-2; no clear D gene. V lost 3 bases, J lost 3 bases, and 8 bases lay in between. There are 13 residues in the CDR3. CDR1 is MNHNY and CDR2 is SVGAGI in the germline V gene (reference sequence). In nucleotides, the CDR3 is TGTGCCAGCAGTTATGGGAGGGACTATGGCTACACCTTC. Protein product: CASSYGRDYGYTF.

This chain uses TRBV18 with TRBJ2-7; 15 nucleotides agree with TRBD2. CDR3 length: 15 amino acids. Germline V gene data show CDR1 as KGHSH and CDR2 as LQKENI. V was clipped by 3 bases and J by 4 bases; unmatched bases: 1. The CDR3 loop is CASSPGTSGRYEQYF. CDR3 sequence (DNA): TGTGCCAGCTCACCCGGGACTAGCGGGAGGTACGAGCAGTACTTC.

This clone was seen a handful of times. The chain joins TRBV29-1 to TRBJ1-2; tentative D call: TRBD1 (6 bases). Trimming pared 8 bases from V and 1 base from J, leaving 11 bases between. The germline V gene has CDR1 SQVTM and CDR2 ANQGSEA. The CDR3 loop spans 12 amino acids. The CDR3 coding sequence is TGCAGCACTCGGACAGTTAACTATGGCTACACCTTC. Its translation: CSTRTVNYGYTF.

This clone occurred once. This chain connects TRBV6-5 to TRBJ2-7; D is perhaps TRBD1 (6 bases). Looked up from germline, CDR1 is MNHEY and CDR2 is SVGAGI. Trimming shortened V by 1 base and J by 3 bases, and 10 bases separated the two germline ends. This CDR3 is 14 amino acids long. CDR3 sequence reads: CASSYYGQLYEQYF. CDR3 nucleotides: TGTGCCAGCAGTTACTACGGACAGCTCTACGAGCAGTACTTC.

The chain couples TRBV5-1 to TRBJ2-3, with TRBD2 as a possible D gene (5 bases). V was shortened by 0 bases and J by 3 bases, with 11 bases between the two germline ends. The CDR3 consists of 15 residues. CDR1 and CDR2 (germline): SGHRS, YFSETQ. CDR3 region: CASSLVPGWTDTQYF. For the CDR3, the DNA is TGCGCCAGCAGCTTGGTACCGGGGTGGACAGATACGCAGTATTTT.

The chain employs TRBV30 and TRBJ2-3; D is perhaps TRBD2 (6 bases). V lost 4 bases, J lost 0 bases, and 14 bases lay in between. There are 15 residues in the CDR3. The germline V gene has CDR1 GTSNPN and CDR2 SVGIG (reference sequence). DNA for the CDR3: TGTGCCTGGACAACGGACTATTTTAGCACAGATACGCAGTATTTT. Translating it yields CAWTTDYFSTDTQYF.

The chain combines TRBV4-2 with TRBJ2-1; 8 nucleotides line up with TRBD2. Looked up from germline, CDR1 is LGHNA and CDR2 is YNFKEQ. Losses at the gene ends were 3 bases for V and 1 base for J; bases not matched to a gene: 8. This CDR3 is 17 amino acids long. CDR3 sequence reads: CASSQVGTRVSYNEQFF. The CDR3 DNA reads as TGTGCCAGCAGCCAGGTAGGGACTAGGGTTTCCTACAATGAGCAGTTCTTC.

V and J are TRBV18 and TRBJ2-5, with D maybe TRBD2 (6 bases). The CDR3 has 14 amino acids. Germline V gene sequence: CDR1 KGHSH, CDR2 LQKENI. V lost 3 bases and J lost 4, with 12 bases in between. CDR3 in amino acids: CASSPGDFGETQYF. The CDR3, as DNA: TGTGCCAGCTCACCCGGGGACTTCGGAGAGACCCAGTACTTC.

V and J are TRBV30 and TRBJ2-5, with 11 bases identical to TRBD2. The CDR3 consists of 14 residues. V was clipped by 4 bases and J by 10 bases; unmatched bases: 11. The germline gives CDR1 GTSNPN, CDR2 SVGIG (reference sequence). Here the CDR3 DNA reads TGTGCCTGGACTCGACTAGCGGGGCCCAACTTCCAGTACTTC. Translating it yields CAWTRLAGPNFQYF. Looking up the rest from reference TRBV30 and TRBJ2-5 gives the full variable domain: SQTIHQWPATLVQPVGSPLSLECTVEGTSNPNLYWYRQAAGRGLQLLFYSVGIGQISSEVPQNLSASRPQDRQFILSSKKLLLSDSGFYLCAWTRLAGPNFQYFGPGTRLLVL.

The chain is built from TRBV5-6 and TRBJ2-3; 10 bases fit TRBD2. CDR3 length equals 16 residues. V shed 0 bases, J shed 3 bases, and the junction held 4 bases outside the gene matches. CDR1 is SGHDT and CDR2 is YYEEEE in the germline V gene. CDR3 residues: CASSLALAGVTDTQYF. The CDR3 coding sequence is TGTGCCAGCAGCTTGGCCCTAGCGGGAGTGACAGATACGCAGTATTTT. The full variable domain, its missing parts supplied by reference TRBV5-6 and TRBJ2-3, is DAGVTQSPTHLIKTRGQQVTLRCSPKSGHDTVSWYQQALGQGPQFIFQYYEEEERQRGNFPDRFSGHQFPNYSSELNVNALLLGDSALYLCASSLALAGVTDTQYFGPGTRLTVL.

The chain links TRBV5-1 to TRBJ1-1; a possible D gene is TRBD1 (5 bases). This CDR3 has 13 amino acids. Germline CDR1 and CDR2: SGHRS and YFSETQ. Trimming stripped 5 bases from V and 2 bases from J, with 10 bases between. CDR3 sequence: CASSDQGNTEAFF. The CDR3 DNA follows: TGCGCCAGCAGTGATCAGGGAAACACTGAAGCTTTCTTT.

The chain couples TRBV6-4 to TRBJ2-7; the D gene is possibly TRBD1 (5 bases). Trimming left V 0 bases short and J 1 base short, with 13 bases between. CDR3 length: 16 residues. The germline V gene has CDR1 MRHNA and CDR2 SNTAGT. The CDR3 nucleotides read TGTGCCAGCAGTGACTCGCCGCAGGGCAATTCCTACGAGCAGTACTTC. Residues: CASSDSPQGNSYEQYF.

The chain employs TRBV7-3 and TRBJ2-2; TRBD1 agrees at 8 bases. Germline CDR1 reads SGHTA; CDR2 reads FQGTGA. V lost 5 bases to trimming and J lost 8 bases; unmatched junction nucleotides: 4. This CDR3 contains 13 residues. This chain's CDR3 is CASSPRDRGELFF. CDR3 bases: TGTGCCAGCAGCCCGCGGGACAGGGGGGAGCTGTTTTTT.

The chain is built from TRBV11-3 and TRBJ1-1; TRBD1 aligns across 7 bases. Germline CDR1 is SGHNT and CDR2 is YENEEA. The length of the CDR3 is 14 residues. J gave up 0 bases and V 4 bases, and 2 bases lay outside the gene matches. The CDR3 nucleotides read TGTGCCAGCAGCTCCGGGACAGTGAACACTGAAGCTTTCTTT. Its translation is CASSSGTVNTEAFF.

The V and J genes are TRBV28 and TRBJ2-5; TRBD1 aligns across 8 bases. This CDR3 contains 13 residues. The V and J ends lost 7 bases and 5 bases, in that order; junction bases with no gene match: 6. Germline CDR1 reads MDHEN; CDR2 reads SYDVKM. CDR3 residues: CASTRTGWETQYF. As DNA, the CDR3 is TGTGCCAGCACCCGGACAGGGTGGGAGACCCAGTACTTC.

This chain joins TRBV6-5 and TRBJ2-2, with D perhaps TRBD1 (6 bases). Germline CDR1 is MNHEY and CDR2 is SVGAGI. The CDR3 consists of 15 residues. The V end was cut by 7 bases, the J end by 4 bases, with 16 bases between. The CDR3: CASTTVSGVTGELFF. The CDR3 DNA follows: TGTGCCAGCACTACGGTTTCAGGGGTCACCGGGGAGCTGTTTTTT.

A few counts support this clone. The chain joins TRBV7-8 to TRBJ2-3, with TRBD2 as a possible D gene (5 bases). CDR1 and CDR2 from the germline V gene are SGHVS and FQNEAQ. CDR3 length equals 14 residues. Trimming removed 5 bases at V and 3 bases at J, with 12 bases between. The CDR3 DNA follows: TGTGCCAGCAGCCCCCGACCGGGGACAGATACGCAGTATTTT. This sequence encodes CASSPRPGTDTQYF.

The chain uses TRBV7-9 and TRBJ2-7; weak D call: TRBD2 (6 bases). V was clipped by 4 bases and J by 4 bases, with 11 bases between them. The CDR3 length is 13 residues. Germline V lookup: CDR1 SEHNR, CDR2 FQNEAQ (reference sequence). The CDR3 loop is CASSSGGPYEQYF. Here the CDR3 DNA reads TGTGCCAGCAGCTCCGGAGGGCCTTACGAGCAGTACTTC.

V and J are TRBV5-1 and TRBJ2-3; 8 bases are a match to TRBD1. V lost 4 bases, J lost 3 bases, and 7 bases stayed unmatched. Germline V lookup: CDR1 SGHRS, CDR2 YFSETQ. There are 15 residues in the CDR3. CDR3 loop: CASSRGQGFTDTQYF. The CDR3 bases are TGCGCCAGCAGCCGCGGACAGGGTTTTACAGATACGCAGTATTTT.